The present T cell receptor beta chain was sequenced within a study of cytomegalovirus exposure and HLA in healthy donors. The CDR3 sequence is 17 residues long. Germline V gene sequence: CDR1 LNHDA, CDR2 SQIVND (reference sequence). Trimming took 3 bases from V and 1 from J; bases not matched to a gene: 5. 60 Vbeta and 13 Jbeta primers were used in PCR. Sequencing was performed with immunoSEQ multiplex PCR; in TCRdb, only in-frame clones are kept and a portion is missing. The sample comprises about 160,000 clones, 60% to 80% of which are singletons, and under 1.5% rests with the top ten. Note on this clone: The sample has other DNA sequences that encode this CDR3 too.

The sample comprised PBMCs. V gene TRBV19 combines with J gene TRBJ2-3; TRBD2 matches 12 bases. The sequence was collected from a man aged 55 to 70 in good health and CMV-seronegative. The CDR3 DNA follows: TGTGCCAGTAGTATCTCGGGACTAGCGGGCGGCACAGATACGCAGTATTTT. Translating it yields CASSISGLAGGTDTQYF. The complete variable domain, with remaining parts taken from reference TRBV19 and TRBJ2-3, reads DGGITQSPKYLFRKEGQNVTLSCEQNLNHDAMYWYRQDPGQGLRLIYYSQIVNDFQKGDIAEGYSVSREKKESFPLTVTSAQKNPTAFYLCASSISGLAGGTDTQYFGPGTRLTVL.